This is a list of T cell receptor beta chains from one sample in a study of shared clonotypes between healthy human individuals. Measured with immunoSEQ multiplex PCR; TCRdb has only the in-frame clones, and not every one. In the table there are about 460,000 clones, roughly three quarters of which are singletons. Specimen: PBMCs. All receptors derive from a middle-aged woman in good health. Some clones in this sample may be carry-over from other donors' samples. The CDR3 runs from the conserved cysteine through the conserved F or W. A D gene is named only where the DNA matches it firmly. Size tells how often a clone was seen (once, few, many) or the class of an expanded clone, and some rows leave it out.

v_gene	d_gene	len	abundance	j_gene	CDR3nt	CDR3aa
TRBV9	NA	15	NA	TRBJ2-6	TGTGCCAGCAGCTTTAGCGCATCTGGGGCCAACGTCCTGACTTTC	CASSFSASGANVLTF
TRBV7-2	TRBD1	14	NA	TRBJ2-7	TGTGCCAGCAGCACGCGGACAGGGGTGAACGAGCAGTACTTC	CASSTRTGVNEQYF
TRBV6-1	TRBD1	15	NA	TRBJ1-2	TGTGCCAGCAGTGAGTACAGGGGATCGGACTATGGCTACACCTTC	CASSEYRGSDYGYTF
TRBV28	NA	14	NA	TRBJ2-6	TGTGCCAGCAGTTTCAGGGCTGGGGCCAACGTCCTGACTTTC	CASSFRAGANVLTF
TRBV30	TRBD1	15	NA	TRBJ1-3	TGTGCCTGGGAGGACAGGACCCTATCGGGAAACACCATATATTTT	CAWEDRTLSGNTIYF
TRBV7-9	TRBD2	14	NA	TRBJ2-5	TGTGCCAGCAGCTCCGGGCTAGCGGAAGAGACCCAGTACTTC	CASSSGLAEETQYF
TRBV4-1	NA	18	NA	TRBJ2-6	TGCGCCAGCAGCCCGCGGGGCGGAACGGTTTCTGGGGCCAACGTCCTGATTTTC	CASSPRGGTVSGANVLIF
TRBV4-1	NA	15	NA	TRBJ2-1	TGCGCCAGCAGCCAAGATGGGAAGGGGGATAATGAGCAGTTCTTC	CASSQDGKGDNEQFF
TRBV10-2	TRBD1	16	NA	TRBJ2-2	TGCGCCAGCAGACCGCCGGGACAGGGGACAACCGGGGAGCTGTTTTTT	CASRPPGQGTTGELFF
TRBV29-1	NA	15	NA	TRBJ2-2	TGCAGCGTTTTTGTGCCGAGGGGGGACACCGGGGAGCTGTTTTTT	CSVFVPRGDTGELFF
TRBV7-2	NA	15	NA	TRBJ2-3	TGTGCCAGCAGCTTAGCAGGTCTAGCGTCAGATACGCAGTATTTT	CASSLAGLASDTQYF
TRBV7-2	NA	17	many	TRBJ2-5	TGTGCCAGCAGCTTAAACAATCCTCGTACCGCACAAGAGACCCAGTACTTC	CASSLNNPRTAQETQYF
TRBV10-3	NA	14	NA	TRBJ2-7	TGTGCCATCAGGCCAGGAGACAGCTCCTACGAGCAGTACTTC	CAIRPGDSSYEQYF
TRBV4-1	NA	15	few	TRBJ2-2	TGCGCCAGCAGCCAAGATTGGCGGGACGCCGGGGAGCTGTTTTTT	CASSQDWRDAGELFF
TRBV28	TRBD2	15	once	TRBJ2-3	TGTGCCAGCAGCTTCAGGACTAGCGGCACAGATACGCAGTATTTT	CASSFRTSGTDTQYF
TRBV7-8	NA	16	NA	TRBJ2-7	TGTGCCAGCAGCCGCAGCGGCGGGACAGTCTCCTACGAGCAGTACTTC	CASSRSGGTVSYEQYF
TRBV21-1	NA	16	NA	TRBJ2-7	TGTGCCAGCAGCAAAGTGAAGGGACAGGAAACCTACGAGCAGTACTTC	CASSKVKGQETYEQYF
TRBV15	TRBD1	15	NA	TRBJ2-7	TGTGCCACCAACCCGGACAGGGGCCTTCCCTACGAGCAGTACTTC	CATNPDRGLPYEQYF
TRBV28	TRBD1	12	NA	TRBJ1-1	TGTGCCAGCATGACAGGGGCGACTGAAGCTTTCTTT	CASMTGATEAFF
TRBV29-1	TRBD1	14	NA	TRBJ1-1	TGCAGCGTATGGACAGGGCCAAAGAACACTGAAGCTTTCTTT	CSVWTGPKNTEAFF
TRBV30	TRBD2	14	NA	TRBJ2-6	TGTGCCGGATCCGCGGGGGCTGGGGCCAACGTCCTGACTTTC	CAGSAGAGANVLTF
TRBV5-4	NA	12	NA	TRBJ1-1	TGTGCCAGCAGCTTCCCTAGGGGACGGGCTTTCTTT	CASSFPRGRAFF
TRBV30	NA	11	NA	TRBJ2-5	TGTGCCTGGACGCCGCAAGGGACCCGGTACTTC	CAWTPQGTRYF
TRBV9	NA	15	once	TRBJ2-1	TGTGCCAGCAGTGTAGGGGCCAGGGGTTCGAATGAGCAGTTCTTC	CASSVGARGSNEQFF
TRBV7-2	NA	15	NA	TRBJ1-5	TGTGCCAGCAGTAAGGACAGCAATAGCAATCAGCCCCAGCATTTT	CASSKDSNSNQPQHF
TRBV2	NA	13	NA	TRBJ1-2	TGTGCCAGCAGATTGACAGGTTACTATGGCTACACCTTC	CASRLTGYYGYTF
TRBV4-3	TRBD1	15	NA	TRBJ1-2	TGCGCCAGCAGCCAACTTATTACGACAGGGGGAGGCTACACCTTC	CASSQLITTGGGYTF
TRBV4-2	NA	12	NA	TRBJ2-7	TGTGCCAGCAGCCAAGGGCCCGGCGAGCAGTACTTC	CASSQGPGEQYF
TRBV11-1	NA	16	NA	TRBJ2-3	TGTGCCAGCAGCTTAGCTTCTGGGATGCGGACAGATACGCAGTATTTT	CASSLASGMRTDTQYF
TRBV9	TRBD2	19	NA	TRBJ2-3	TGTGCCAGCAGCGTAGCTACCCCCGGACTAGCGGTTAGCACAGATACGCAGTATTTT	CASSVATPGLAVSTDTQYF
TRBV19	NA	14	NA	TRBJ1-6	TGTGCCCCGGGGAGAGCAGATTATAATTCACCCCCCCACTTT	CAPGRADYNSPPHF
TRBV29-1	TRBD1	13	many	TRBJ1-2	TGCAGCGTCCCGTTCAGACAGGGTGGTGGCTACACCTTC	CSVPFRQGGGYTF
TRBV5-6	NA	15	NA	TRBJ2-2	TGTGCCAGCAGCTTTCCGAACCCCAGCGCCGGGGAGCTGTTTTTT	CASSFPNPSAGELFF
TRBV4-2	TRBD2	16	NA	TRBJ2-3	TGTGCCAGCAGCTACTGGACTAGCGGACAAACAGATACGCAGTATTTT	CASSYWTSGQTDTQYF
TRBV18	TRBD2	19	NA	TRBJ2-5	TGTGCCAGCTCACCATTCGGCTTGGACTCTGGCGGGGGCCAAGAGACCCAGTACTTC	CASSPFGLDSGGGQETQYF
TRBV18	TRBD1	14	NA	TRBJ2-7	TGTGCCAGCTCACCGGGACAGGGTCCCTACGAGCAGTACTTC	CASSPGQGPYEQYF
TRBV19	NA	14	NA	TRBJ2-5	TGTGCCAGTACCAGTCGGGGGTTAGAAGAGACCCAGTACTTC	CASTSRGLEETQYF
TRBV6-1	TRBD2	16	NA	TRBJ2-1	TGTGCCAGCAGTGAAGTCTTGGGGGAGGGCCAGGATGAGCAGTTCTTC	CASSEVLGEGQDEQFF
TRBV11-3	NA	13	NA	TRBJ2-1	TGTGCCAGCAGCTCCCACAGGGGAGGTGAGCAGTTCTTC	CASSSHRGGEQFF
TRBV6-5	TRBD1	14	NA	TRBJ1-1	TGTGCCAGCAGTTCCCGGGACAGGGTGAATGAAGCTTTCTTT	CASSSRDRVNEAFF
TRBV7-2	NA	15	NA	TRBJ1-5	TGTGCCAGCAGCCCCGGACCGGCGGGGGGTCAGCCCCAGCATTTT	CASSPGPAGGQPQHF
TRBV6-1	NA	15	NA	TRBJ2-1	TGTGCCAGCGTCCGCAGCTACCACTCCTACAATGAGCAGTTCTTC	CASVRSYHSYNEQFF
TRBV29-1	NA	12	many	TRBJ1-3	TGCAGCGTTGGGCAAGTTGGAAACACCATATATTTT	CSVGQVGNTIYF
TRBV29-1	NA	14	NA	TRBJ2-5	TGCAGCGTTGAGCGGGACCCGTACCAAGAGACCCAGTACTTC	CSVERDPYQETQYF
TRBV10-3	NA	17	NA	TRBJ2-1	TGTGCCATCAGTGAGATTGGGTCTAGGGGGTTCTACAATGAGCAGTTCTTC	CAISEIGSRGFYNEQFF
TRBV4-1	TRBD1	14	many	TRBJ1-2	TGCGCCAGCAGCCAGGACAGGGTTTACTATGGCTACACCTTC	CASSQDRVYYGYTF
TRBV7-9	NA	16	NA	TRBJ1-2	TGTGCCAGCAGCTTAGACGCGGGGACGGCTAACTATGGCTACACCTTC	CASSLDAGTANYGYTF
TRBV28	NA	16	once	TRBJ2-1	TGTGCCAGCAGTTGGGGGCAGCGGGATTCCATCAATGAGCAGTTCTTC	CASSWGQRDSINEQFF
TRBV5-4	NA	13	NA	TRBJ2-5	TGTGCCAGCAGCGTACAGGGAAGAGAGACCCAGTACTTC	CASSVQGRETQYF
TRBV28	NA	14	once	TRBJ1-2	TGTGCCAGCAGTTTTGGAGGGGCGAACTATGGCTACACCTTC	CASSFGGANYGYTF
TRBV6-5	TRBD1	13	NA	TRBJ2-5	TGTGCCAGCAGCCTGGACAGGCCGGAGACCCAGTACTTC	CASSLDRPETQYF
TRBV9	TRBD2	15	NA	TRBJ2-7	TGTGCCAGCAGCGGAGGACTAGCGGGATCCTACGAGCAGTACTTC	CASSGGLAGSYEQYF
TRBV29-1	NA	12	NA	TRBJ2-7	TGCAGCGTTCGTGGCGGGAACTACGAGCAGTACTTC	CSVRGGNYEQYF
TRBV10-3	NA	14	NA	TRBJ1-5	TGTGCCATCAGTGAGGCCTGGGGCAATCAGCCCCAGCATTTT	CAISEAWGNQPQHF
TRBV5-4	NA	15	NA	TRBJ2-1	TGTGCCAGCAACCCAGAAGGGGGTTACTACAATGAGCAGTTCTTC	CASNPEGGYYNEQFF
TRBV7-9	NA	12	NA	TRBJ1-2	TGTGCCAGCAGTTCCGGTTACTATGGCTACACCTTC	CASSSGYYGYTF
TRBV5-4	TRBD2	15	NA	TRBJ2-7	TGTGCCAGCAGCTTGGAAGGGACTAGCGGGTTAGAGCAGTACTTC	CASSLEGTSGLEQYF
TRBV18	NA	14	few	TRBJ2-5	TGTGCCAGCTCACTCCAGCGGAGCCAAGAGACCCAGTACTTC	CASSLQRSQETQYF
TRBV2	NA	13	NA	TRBJ1-2	TGTGCCAGCAGCGTTGAGGGGAACTATGGCTACACCTTC	CASSVEGNYGYTF